One sample yielded the 5 T cell receptor beta chains listed below, sequenced in a study of blood T cell repertoires in COVID-19. Assay used: immunoSEQ multiplex PCR; TCRdb lists only in-frame clones, some missing. The table lists 250,000 to 350,000 clones, around 90% of them singletons. Input material: peripheral blood. The receptor source for this set is a woman in her 50s who had recovered from COVID-19.

The rearrangement joins TRBV7-2 to TRBJ2-7; 10 bases line up with TRBD2. The CDR3 is made up of 16 amino acids. V trimming: 4 bases; J trimming: 6 bases; junction bases outside the gene matches: 12. Germline assignment: CDR1 SGHTA and CDR2 FQGNSA. The CDR3 region is CASSSASGLAGVEQYF. Here the CDR3 DNA reads TGTGCCAGCAGCTCGGCAAGTGGGCTAGCGGGAGTCGAGCAGTACTTC. The whole variable domain, filled in from reference TRBV7-2 and TRBJ2-7, reads GAGVSQSPSNKVTEKGKDVELRCDPISGHTALYWYRQSLGQGLEFLIYFQGNSAPDKSGLPSDRFSAERTGGSVSTLTIQRTQQEDSAVYLCASSSASGLAGVEQYFGPGTRLTVT.

The rearrangement uses TRBV3-1 (or the pseudogene TRBV3-2) and TRBJ2-3; 7 bases align to TRBD2. Unmatched junction bases numbered 5, after V lost 5 bases and J lost 3 bases. There are 14 residues in the CDR3. Germline lookup yields CDR1 LGHDT and CDR2 YNNKEL (reference sequence). The DNA for the CDR3 is TGTGCCAGCAGCGCCATACTAGCGACAGATACGCAGTATTTT. It specifies CASSAILATDTQYF.

V usage is TRBV6-2 or TRBV6-3 and J usage is TRBJ1-2; D is perhaps TRBD1 (5 bases). The length of the CDR3 is 12 residues. V was clipped by 8 bases and J by 8 bases, with 15 bases between them. Germline V gene sequence: CDR1 MNHEY, CDR2 SVGEGT. CDR3 sequence reads: CASGFRAGGYTF. CDR3 DNA: TGTGCCAGCGGTTTCAGGGCTGGAGGCTACACCTTC.

This chain uses TRBV10-3 with TRBJ1-2; no firm D call. Germline V lookup: CDR1 ENHRY, CDR2 SYGVKD. The CDR3 extends over 13 amino acids. V lost 6 bases and J 2 bases, leaving 10 bases between the germline ends. The CDR3: CAIRETVNYGYTF. In nucleotides, the CDR3 is TGTGCCATCAGGGAAACAGTGAACTATGGCTACACCTTC.

The rearrangement links TRBV28 to TRBJ1-1; 11 nucleotides match TRBD1. The trim removed 2 bases at V and 4 bases at J, leaving 12 bases unmatched. The V gene's germline CDR1 is MDHEN and CDR2 SYDVKM. There are 18 residues in the CDR3. CDR3 amino acids: CASSLPGTGGARSTEAFF. CDR3 bases: TGTGCCAGCAGTTTACCAGGGACAGGGGGTGCCCGGAGCACTGAAGCTTTCTTT.